Given below is one TCR beta chain in context. The sample originates from a study of CD8 T cells in Susac syndrome. Germline V lookup: CDR1 LGHDT, CDR2 YNNKEL (reference sequence). Trimming cost V 2 bases and J 3 bases; bases outside gene matches: 3. The CDR3 runs 15 residues. Sequencing of TCR beta, carried out with a high-throughput approach, was applied to CD8+ and CD4+ T cells from the blood. The control participants were healthy donors, and these controls were matched with respect to both age and sex. TEMRA cells underwent FACS enrichment and CD8+ and CD4+ T cells underwent negative isolation. Random hexamers were used to reverse transcribe about 0.5 to 1 ug of RNA. Amplification of TCR beta CDR3 across 54 Vbeta and 13 Jbeta was performed with immunoSEQ multiplex PCR. TCRdb analysed the immunoSEQ multiplex PCR reads with MiXCR anew, one entry per CDR3 protein. The data show 140,000 to 150,000 distinct CDR3 sequences, roughly 94% seen once.

The receptor comes from a human donor in good health. The sample taken for sequencing was CD4+ T cells from PBMCs. V and J are TRBV3-1 and TRBJ2-2, with 7 bases lining up with TRBD2. This CDR3 is CASSQWGGDTGELFF. The CDR3 DNA follows: TGTGCCAGCAGCCAATGGGGGGGAGACACCGGGGAGCTGTTTTTT.